This T cell receptor (beta chain) was sequenced for a study of blood T cell repertoires in COVID-19. Across the study: The study drew acute and convalescent COVID-19 samples from the United States, Italy and Spain. The cDNA or gDNA used as material had been derived from T cells, B-cell-depleted T cells, or PBMCs.

As originally analysed: It was from reference gene primer amplification that nucleated cell counts were estimated. The method was immunoSEQ multiplex PCR; TCRdb's version includes in-frame clones alone and lacks a portion of them. That table is the source of V, J and clone size, and D and trimming were worked out from the DNA. The sample includes 150,000 to 160,000 clones, 70% to 90% of them seen just once. Germline loops: CDR1 SNHLY, CDR2 FYNNEI. The CDR3 is made up of 14 amino acids. Trimming shortened V by 7 bases and J by 2 bases, and 14 bases separated the two germline ends. This TCR came from a woman in her sixties or seventies with acute or convalescent COVID-19. Material: peripheral blood. V gene TRBV2 combines with J gene TRBJ1-2; D gene uncertain. The CDR3 DNA sequence: TGTGCCAGCATCGGCGGAAGATTAAACTATGGCTACACCTTC. It codes for CASIGGRLNYGYTF.